This TCR beta chain was recorded in a study of T cell responses to AZD1222 COVID-19 vaccine. Overall study findings and caveats: Repertoire collection took place solely once the T cell response had peaked. Rises in breadth and depth of Spike-specific TCRs came after two AZD1222 doses.

Clones were read by immunoSEQ multiplex PCR, and TCRdb kept only the in-frame ones, dropping some. This table has about 170,000 clones, about nine tenths appearing once. Germline CDR1 reads LNHNV; CDR2 reads YYDKDF (reference sequence). Trimming took 1 base from V and 4 from J, leaving 17 bases between them. The CDR3 length is 16 residues. Comment on this clone: The antigen is undetermined.

Sequencing was performed on peripheral blood, taken on day 0 of AZD1222 vaccination. The receptor's source is an adult in good health. The chain links TRBV15 to TRBJ2-7; D is possibly TRBD1 or TRBD2 (5 bases each). CDR3 sequence reads: CATSRGNWGNVYEQYF. The CDR3 DNA reads as TGTGCCACCAGCAGAGGGAATTGGGGGAATGTATACGAGCAGTACTTC.